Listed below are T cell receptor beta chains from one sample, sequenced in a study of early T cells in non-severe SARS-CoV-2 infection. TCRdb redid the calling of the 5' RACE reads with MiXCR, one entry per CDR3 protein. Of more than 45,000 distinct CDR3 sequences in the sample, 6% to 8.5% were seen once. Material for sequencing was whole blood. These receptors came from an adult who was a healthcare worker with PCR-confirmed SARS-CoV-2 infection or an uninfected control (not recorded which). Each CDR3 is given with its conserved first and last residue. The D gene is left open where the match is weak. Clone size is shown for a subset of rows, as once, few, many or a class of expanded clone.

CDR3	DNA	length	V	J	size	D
CASSFTQGDEQFF	TGTGCCAGCTCATTTACCCAAGGAGATGAGCAGTTCTTC	13	TRBV18	TRBJ2-1	few	NA
CASSRGGYTDTQYF	TGCGCCAGCAGCCGAGGGGGTTACACAGATACGCAGTATTTT	14	TRBV5-1	TRBJ2-3	NA	NA
CASSPGDRHTQYF	TGCGCCAGCAGCCCGGGGGACAGGCATACGCAGTATTTT	13	TRBV5-1	TRBJ2-3	few	TRBD1
CSVDQGITYNEQFF	TGCAGCGTTGATCAGGGCATTACCTACAATGAGCAGTTCTTC	14	TRBV29-1	TRBJ2-1	many	NA
CASSPGTSGATDTQYF	TGTGCCAGCAGCCCCGGGACTAGCGGGGCCACAGATACGCAGTATTTT	16	TRBV7-9	TRBJ2-3	many	TRBD2
CASSPPLAETQYF	TGTGCCAGCAGCCCGCCCTTGGCAGAGACCCAGTACTTC	13	TRBV9	TRBJ2-5	many	NA
CASSQGSGSTDTQYF	TGTGCCAGCAGCCAGGGTAGCGGGAGCACAGATACGCAGTATTTT	15	TRBV4-2	TRBJ2-3	many	TRBD2
CASRVGGAGGSTDTQYF	TGTGCCAGCAGAGTTGGGGGAGCGGGAGGCTCCACAGATACGCAGTATTTT	17	TRBV28	TRBJ2-3	few	TRBD2
CASSEGGREETQYF	TGTGCCAGCAGTGAAGGGGGCAGGGAAGAGACCCAGTACTTC	14	TRBV25-1	TRBJ2-5	many	NA
CASSPTRLAGEETQYF	TGTGCCAGCAGTCCTACCCGGTTAGCGGGAGAGGAGACCCAGTACTTC	16	TRBV28	TRBJ2-5	NA	TRBD2
CASSQGGGEQYF	TGTGCCAGCAGTCAGGGGGGCGGCGAGCAGTACTTC	12	TRBV27	TRBJ2-7	many	NA
CASSPLSNALEQYF	TGTGCCAGCAGCCCACTCAGCAATGCCCTCGAGCAGTACTTC	14	TRBV14	TRBJ2-7	many	NA
CASSPPSYNEQFF	TGTGCCAGCTCACCGCCATCCTACAATGAGCAGTTCTTC	13	TRBV18	TRBJ2-1	NA	NA
CASSGPVGYGYTF	TGTGCCAGTAGCGGGCCCGTGGGCTATGGCTACACCTTC	13	TRBV28	TRBJ1-2	many	NA
CASSPTSSGRPYEQYF	TGTGCCAGCTCACCGACATCTAGCGGGAGGCCCTACGAGCAGTACTTC	16	TRBV18	TRBJ2-7	few	TRBD2
CANLSGGLSPPSPTEQYF	TGTGCCAACCTCAGCGGGGGACTATCACCCCCAAGCCCTACCGAGCAGTACTTC	18	TRBV21-1	TRBJ2-7	NA	NA
CASSLRGGGLSTDTQYF	TGTGCCAGCAGCCTCCGGGGTGGGGGGCTTAGCACAGATACGCAGTATTTT	17	TRBV9	TRBJ2-3	few	NA
CSVCKGPSEPQHF	TGCAGCGTTTGTAAGGGCCCCTCCGAGCCCCAGCATTTT	13	TRBV29-1	TRBJ1-5	many	NA
CASSPGTGVTGEQYF	TGTGCCAGCTCACCCGGGACAGGCGTAACTGGCGAGCAGTACTTC	15	TRBV18	TRBJ2-7	few	TRBD1
CASGGAVGIQYF	TGTGCCAGCGGGGGAGCGGTAGGCATTCAGTACTTC	12	TRBV2	TRBJ2-4	NA	NA
CASSGGSLVDYTF	TGTGCCAGCAGCGGCGGGTCCCTAGTGGACTACACCTTC	13	TRBV7-3	TRBJ1-2	NA	NA
CASSLWRNEQFF	TGTGCCAGCAGCTTGTGGCGTAATGAGCAGTTCTTC	12	TRBV7-7	TRBJ2-1	few	NA
CASSDRRAEAFF	TGTGCCAGCAGTGACAGGAGGGCTGAAGCTTTCTTT	12	TRBV2	TRBJ1-1	many	NA
CASSLDTDTQYF	TGTGCCAGCAGCTTGGACACAGATACGCAGTATTTT	12	TRBV5-4	TRBJ2-3	many	NA
CASSLGPPSSYNEQFF	TGCGCCAGCAGTTTAGGACCGCCGAGCTCCTACAATGAGCAGTTCTTC	16	TRBV10-2	TRBJ2-1	many	NA
CSVGGTDTEAFF	TGCAGCGTTGGGGGGACGGACACTGAAGCTTTCTTT	12	TRBV29-1	TRBJ1-1	many	NA
CASSLIVAGANVLTF	TGTGCCAGCAGCTTAATAGTAGCTGGGGCCAACGTCCTGACTTTC	15	TRBV7-6	TRBJ2-6	many	NA
CASSLGGRRETQYF	TGTGCCAGCAGCTTGGGGGGCCGGCGAGAGACCCAGTACTTC	14	TRBV7-3	TRBJ2-5	many	NA
CSARDLTSGTLGTGELFF	TGCAGTGCTAGAGACCTGACTAGCGGGACTCTTGGCACCGGGGAGCTGTTTTTT	18	TRBV20-1	TRBJ2-2	many	TRBD2
CASGLGLAGAADTQYF	TGTGCTAGTGGTTTGGGCCTAGCGGGAGCCGCAGATACGCAGTATTTT	16	TRBV12-5	TRBJ2-3	many	TRBD2